This passage covers 26 T cell receptor beta chains from one sample sequenced in a study of cytomegalovirus exposure and HLA in healthy donors. With 60 Vbeta and 13 Jbeta primers, the PCR was carried out. Generated by immunoSEQ multiplex PCR, the TCRdb table keeps only in-frame clones and is missing some. The sample lists approximately 38,000 clones, 84% seen once, with less than 4% in the top ten. The specimen was PBMCs. The receptors shown here come from a woman aged 18 to 35 in good health and CMV-seronegative.

The rearrangement links TRBV20-1 to TRBJ1-2; D is ambiguous. CDR3 length: 11 residues. Germline CDR1 reads DFQATT; CDR2 reads SNEGSKA (reference sequence). Trimming shortened V by 2 bases and J by 7 bases, and 8 bases separated the two germline ends. The CDR3 region is CSARPRSGYTF. In DNA, the CDR3 is TGCAGTGCTAGACCACGGAGTGGCTACACCTTC.

This chain links TRBV4-1 with TRBJ2-5, with D possibly TRBD1 on 6 matching bases. TRBJ2-7 matches the DNA end more closely, so the J call is doubtful. CDR1 is MGHRA, CDR2 YSYEKL, per germline. The CDR3 is 16 amino acids. The CDR3 DNA sequence: TGCGCCAGCAGCCAAGAGGGAACAAGGGGGACCTACGAGCAGTACTTC. Translating it yields CASSQEGTRGTYEQYF.

This chain connects TRBV5-6 to TRBJ2-7, with 8 bases lining up with TRBD1. V trimming: 4 bases; J trimming: 6 bases; junction bases outside the gene matches: 9. CDR3 size: 14 residues. Per germline, CDR1 SGHDT and CDR2 YYEEEE. The CDR3 region is CASSLQGGGCEQYF. The CDR3 DNA is TGTGCCAGCAGCCTACAGGGGGGAGGTTGCGAGCAGTACTTC.

The chain links TRBV7-8 to TRBJ1-1; D perhaps matches TRBD1 (6 bases). V was clipped by 2 bases and J by 4 bases, with 14 bases between them. Germline V lookup: CDR1 SGHVS, CDR2 FQNEAQ. CDR3 length equals 15 residues. The CDR3 is CASSLRGAVGTEAFF. The CDR3, as DNA: TGTGCCAGCAGCTTACGGGGGGCAGTGGGCACTGAAGCTTTCTTT.

The chain carries TRBV6-6 and TRBJ2-7; 7 bases are a match to TRBD1. Germline V lookup: CDR1 MNHNY, CDR2 SVGAGI (reference sequence). Trimming at V came to 4 bases and at J to 1 base, leaving 1 base not matched to a gene. There are 13 residues in the CDR3. The CDR3 sequence: CASSLTGSYEQYF. CDR3 nucleotide sequence: TGTGCCAGCAGTTTGACAGGGTCCTACGAGCAGTACTTC.

This chain uses TRBV30 with TRBJ1-2; 12 nucleotides match TRBD1. The CDR3 runs to 15 residues. CDR1 is GTSNPN, CDR2 SVGIG, per germline (reference sequence). V lost 8 bases to trimming and J lost 4 bases; unmatched junction nucleotides: 11. As DNA, the CDR3 is TGTGCCGGCTCCCCCGGGACAGGGGGCGGCTATGGCTACACCTTC. It yields the protein CAGSPGTGGGYGYTF.

This clone was recorded only once. J is TRBJ2-3 and V is TRBV4-1, with 10 bases identical to TRBD2. The CDR3 extends over 16 amino acids. V lost 4 bases and J lost 2; bases outside the gene matches: 6. Germline V gene data show CDR1 as MGHRA and CDR2 as YSYEKL. CDR3 region: CASSPGLAEYTDTQYF. The CDR3 nucleotides read TGCGCCAGCAGCCCCGGACTAGCGGAGTACACAGATACGCAGTATTTT.

The V gene is TRBV29-1, the J gene TRBJ2-7; D unclear. Germline V gives CDR1 SQVTM, CDR2 ANQGSEA. The V end was cut by 0 bases, the J end by 4 bases, with 10 bases between. The CDR3 runs to 13 residues. CDR3 bases: TGCAGCGTTGAAGACCCTCTAGGTTACGAGCAGTACTTC. Translation gives CSVEDPLGYEQYF.

This chain uses TRBV19 with TRBJ2-7, with a weak D call TRBD2 (5 bases). Trimming removed 6 bases at V and 2 bases at J, with 8 bases between. Germline CDR1 is LNHDA and CDR2 is SQIVND (reference sequence). The CDR3 totals 12 residues. For the CDR3, the DNA is TGTGCCAGTAGAACGGGGACCTACGAGCAGTACTTC. This sequence encodes CASRTGTYEQYF.

The J gene is TRBJ1-1, the V gene TRBV5-1; D gene uncertain. CDR1 is SGHRS and CDR2 is YFSETQ in the germline V gene. The CDR3 loop spans 13 amino acids. Between the trimmed V and J ends, which lost 1 base and 3 bases, there was a span of 7 bases. Written as DNA, the CDR3 is TGCGCCAGCAGCTTGATCGGGGACACTGAAGCTTTCTTT. It yields the protein CASSLIGDTEAFF.

This rearrangement joins TRBV4-3 to TRBJ2-3, with a tentative D call TRBD1 (6 bases). The germline CDR1 and CDR2 sequences are LGHNA and YSLEER. There are 15 residues in the CDR3. V was clipped by 1 base and J by 0 bases, with 8 bases between them. CDR3 DNA sequence: TGCGCCAGCAGCCAAGGGACAGCTAGCACAGATACGCAGTATTTT. It translates to CASSQGTASTDTQYF.

The rearrangement joins TRBV6-1 to TRBJ1-2; 9 bases map to TRBD1. Germline loops: CDR1 MNHNS, CDR2 SASEGT. CDR3 length: 15 residues. Trimming cost V 4 bases and J 7 bases; bases outside gene matches: 10. The CDR3 is CASSAGEGQGSGYTF. The CDR3 bases are TGTGCCAGCAGTGCGGGGGAAGGACAGGGGAGTGGCTACACCTTC.

The gene calls are TRBV4-1 and TRBJ2-3; 9 bases line up with TRBD2. The CDR3 has 19 residues. After removal of 3 bases from V and 2 bases from J, the junction contained 15 bases not matched to a gene. Per the germline V gene, CDR1 is MGHRA and CDR2 is YSYEKL. CDR3 residues: CASSHPRSGRIGATDTQYF. In DNA form, the CDR3 reads TGCGCCAGCAGCCACCCCCGGAGCGGGAGGATTGGTGCCACAGATACGCAGTATTTT.

This clone was counted once. The chain is built from TRBV28 and TRBJ2-7; TRBD2 aligns across 9 bases. V lost 5 bases, J lost 0 bases, and 8 bases stayed unmatched. This CDR3 region has 16 residues. Germline CDR1 MDHEN, CDR2 SYDVKM. The CDR3 here is CASSRGLAFFSYEQYF. In nucleotides, the CDR3 is TGTGCCAGCAGTAGGGGACTAGCTTTTTTCTCCTACGAGCAGTACTTC. Using reference TRBV28 and TRBJ2-7 for the parts outside the CDR3, the full variable domain is DVKVTQSSRYLVKRTGEKVFLECVQDMDHENMFWYRQDPGLGLRLIYFSYDVKMKEKGDIPEGYSVSREKKERFSLILESASTNQTSMYLCASSRGLAFFSYEQYFGPGTRLTVT.

The chain recombines TRBV7-9 with TRBJ1-2; D remains ambiguous. V shed 1 base and J shed 3 bases, with 6 bases lying between them. CDR3 size: 13 residues. Germline V lookup: CDR1 SEHNR, CDR2 FQNEAQ (reference sequence). CDR3 coding DNA: TGTGCCAGCAGCTTAGACAGCTACTATGGCTACACCTTC. Its translation: CASSLDSYYGYTF.

The chain uses TRBV6-4 and TRBJ2-6; 8 bases map to TRBD1. Germline V CDR1 and CDR2: MRHNA, SNTAGT. CDR3 length: 19 amino acids. V lost 5 bases, J lost 0 bases, and 12 bases stayed unmatched. The CDR3 reads CASSPEGQDVNSGANVLTF. The CDR3 bases are TGTGCCAGCAGTCCGGAGGGACAGGATGTCAACTCTGGGGCCAACGTCCTGACTTTC.

Of note for this clone: Germline is not matched at one junction end, which may reflect a read error. The J gene is TRBJ1-2, the V gene TRBV7-9; D is unresolved. The germline V gene has CDR1 SEHNR and CDR2 FQNEAQ (reference sequence). The length of the CDR3 is 15 residues. This CDR3 reads CASSPPEAGSYGYPF. The DNA of the CDR3 is TGTGCCAGCAGCCCCCCGGAGGCGGGGAGTTATGGCTACCCCTTC.

The V call is TRBV5-4, the J call TRBJ2-7; 13 bases line up with TRBD2. The CDR3 spans 15 residues. With 0 bases clipped from V and 7 bases from J, the junction kept 4 bases outside the gene matches. Germline V gene lookup returns CDR1 SGHNT and CDR2 YYREEE (reference sequence). DNA for the CDR3: TGTGCCAGCAGCTTGGCACTAGCGGGGGGGAGGGAGCAGTACTTC. It yields the protein CASSLALAGGREQYF.

The CDR3: CASTPEGSRCEQYF. The DNA for the CDR3 is TGTGCCAGCACCCCTGAAGGGAGTCGGTGTGAGCAGTACTTC. The chain combines TRBV21-1 with TRBJ2-7; the table's TRBD2 call for D was not verified on the DNA. TRBV21-1 is labeled a pseudogene. This CDR3 is 14 amino acids long.

The chain combines TRBV5-5 with TRBJ1-2; 8 positions agree with TRBD1. The CDR3 covers 16 residues. Trimming at V came to 4 bases and at J to 0 bases, leaving 8 bases not matched to a gene. Germline values: CDR1 SGHKS, CDR2 YYEKEE (reference sequence). CDR3 loop: CASSDGTGSPNYGYTF. The CDR3 DNA reads TGTGCCAGCAGCGACGGGACAGGTTCCCCTAACTATGGCTACACCTTC.

V and J are TRBV29-1 and TRBJ2-5, with 12 bases identical to TRBD1. The CDR3 covers 14 residues. Germline V gives CDR1 SQVTM, CDR2 ANQGSEA. The V gene end was trimmed by 4 bases and the J gene end by 5 bases; junction bases not matched to a gene: 5. CDR3 protein: CSVGDRGRGETQYF. CDR3 DNA sequence: TGCAGCGTTGGGGACAGGGGGCGCGGGGAGACCCAGTACTTC.

This chain joins TRBV21-1 and TRBJ1-2. TRBV21-1 has pseudogene status. This CDR3 comprises 17 residues. This CDR3 reads CASSTATGITLDYGYTF. The CDR3 coding sequence is TGTGCCAGCAGCACCGCTACCGGGATAACACTTGATTATGGCTACACCTTC.

The chain uses TRBV5-4 and TRBJ2-1; the match to TRBD1 covers 11 bases. V lost 4 bases to trimming and J lost 3 bases; unmatched junction nucleotides: 3. From germline, CDR1 is SGHNT and CDR2 YYREEE (reference sequence). The CDR3 is 15 residues long. In DNA form, the CDR3 reads TGTGCCAGCAGCCGCGGGACAGGGGGCTACAATGAGCAGTTCTTC. Translation gives CASSRGTGGYNEQFF.

The chain couples TRBV6-5 to TRBJ2-5; D might be TRBD2 (6 bases). Germline V gives CDR1 MNHEY, CDR2 SVGAGI. The V gene lost 5 bases and the J gene lost 3 bases, with 10 bases spanning the gap. This CDR3 is 13 amino acids long. CDR3 DNA sequence: TGTGCCAGCAGTGGGGGACTGGAAGAGACCCAGTACTTC. Protein: CASSGGLEETQYF.

V gene TRBV7-9 combines with J gene TRBJ2-2, with 8 bases that match TRBD1. V lost 3 bases and J lost 1; bases outside the gene matches: 1. CDR1 and CDR2 from the germline V gene are SEHNR and FQNEAQ (reference sequence). The CDR3 extends over 15 amino acids. Written as DNA, the CDR3 is TGTGCCAGCAGCTTGGGGACAGGGAACACCGGGGAGCTGTTTTTT. It translates to CASSLGTGNTGELFF.

The rearrangement joins TRBV6-5 to TRBJ1-1; 8 bases match TRBD1. The CDR3 has 13 residues. Per germline, CDR1 MNHEY and CDR2 SVGAGI. V dropped 6 bases and J dropped 8; count of bases not matched to a gene: 8. CDR3 protein: CASSSDRGLEAFF. CDR3 DNA: TGTGCCAGCAGCTCCGACAGGGGTCTAGAAGCTTTCTTT.